Sequencing of this TCR beta chain was carried out in a study of blood T cells in healthy people across ages. There are a few counts of this clonotype. The CDR3 sequence is 14 residues long. Germline V CDR1 and CDR2: SGHKS, YYEKEE (reference sequence). V was clipped by 4 bases and J by 3 bases; unmatched bases: 6. Next came a second PCR, run for roughly 6 to 11 cycles, which used a sample-barcoded 5' primer along with a J-beta primer mix. TCRdb redid the calling of the 5' RACE reads with MiXCR, one entry per CDR3 protein. The sample has hundreds of thousands of distinct CDR3 sequences, about 53% seen once; the top ten hold roughly 37%. The donors, healthy Caucasians from Russia, were aged roughly 6 to 95. Drawing of peripheral blood yielded 7.5 to 10 milliliters from each donor. PBMCs numbering at least 6 million were isolated per sample.

The chain has TRBV5-5 and TRBJ2-5, with 7 positions matching TRBD1. This clonotype originated in a man at least 80 years old in good health. Sequenced: blood. The CDR3 nucleotides are TGTGCCAGCAGCGTAACAGGGGCCGAAGAGACCCAGTACTTC. This codes for CASSVTGAEETQYF. The full variable domain, in which reference TRBV5-5 and TRBJ2-5 provide the parts outside the CDR3, is DAGVTQSPTHLIKTRGQQVTLRCSPISGHKSVSWYQQVLGQGPQFIFQYYEKEERGRGNFPDRFSARQFPNYSSELNVNALLLGDSALYLCASSVTGAEETQYFGPGTRLLVL.